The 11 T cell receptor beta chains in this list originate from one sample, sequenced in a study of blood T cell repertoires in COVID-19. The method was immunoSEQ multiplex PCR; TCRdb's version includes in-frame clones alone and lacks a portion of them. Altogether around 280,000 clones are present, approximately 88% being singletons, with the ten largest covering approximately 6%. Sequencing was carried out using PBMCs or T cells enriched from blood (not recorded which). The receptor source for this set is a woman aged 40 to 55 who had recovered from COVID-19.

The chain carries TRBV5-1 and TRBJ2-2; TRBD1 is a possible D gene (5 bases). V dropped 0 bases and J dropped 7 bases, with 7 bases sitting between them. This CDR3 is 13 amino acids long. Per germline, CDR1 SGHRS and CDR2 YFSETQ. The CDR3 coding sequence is TGCGCCAGCAGCTTGGCGCAGGGCGGGGAGCTGTTTTTT. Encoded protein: CASSLAQGGELFF.

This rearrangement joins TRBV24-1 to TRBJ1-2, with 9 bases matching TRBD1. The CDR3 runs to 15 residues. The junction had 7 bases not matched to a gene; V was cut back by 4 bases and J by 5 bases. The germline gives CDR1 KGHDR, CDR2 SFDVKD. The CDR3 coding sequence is TGTGCCACCAGTGACCAAACGGACAGGGGATATGGCTACACCTTC. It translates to CATSDQTDRGYGYTF.

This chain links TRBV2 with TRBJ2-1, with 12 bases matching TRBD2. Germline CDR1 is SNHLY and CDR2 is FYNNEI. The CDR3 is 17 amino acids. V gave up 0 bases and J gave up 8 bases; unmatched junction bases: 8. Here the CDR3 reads CASSEALLAGGPDEQFF. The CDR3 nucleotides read TGTGCCAGCAGTGAAGCGCTTCTAGCGGGAGGGCCAGATGAGCAGTTCTTC.

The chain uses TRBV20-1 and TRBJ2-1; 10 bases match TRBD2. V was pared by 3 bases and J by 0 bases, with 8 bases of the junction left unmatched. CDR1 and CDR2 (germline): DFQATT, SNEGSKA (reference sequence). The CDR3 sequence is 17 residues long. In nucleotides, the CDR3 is TGCAGTGCTAGTAATAGCGGGAGGCCCAGCTCCTACAATGAGCAGTTCTTC. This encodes CSASNSGRPSSYNEQFF.

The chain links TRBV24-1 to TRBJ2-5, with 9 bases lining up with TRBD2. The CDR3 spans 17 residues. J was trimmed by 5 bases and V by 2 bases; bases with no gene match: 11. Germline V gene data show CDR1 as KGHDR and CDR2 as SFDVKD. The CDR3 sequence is CATSDYRRGRAPETQYF. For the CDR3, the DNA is TGTGCCACCAGTGATTATCGGCGCGGGAGGGCCCCCGAGACCCAGTACTTC.

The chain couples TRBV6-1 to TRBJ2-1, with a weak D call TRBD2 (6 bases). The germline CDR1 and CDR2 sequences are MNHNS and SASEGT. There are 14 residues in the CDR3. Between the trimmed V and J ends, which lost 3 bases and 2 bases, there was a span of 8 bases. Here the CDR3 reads CASSERGTYNEQFF. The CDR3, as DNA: TGTGCCAGCAGTGAGCGGGGCACCTACAATGAGCAGTTCTTC.

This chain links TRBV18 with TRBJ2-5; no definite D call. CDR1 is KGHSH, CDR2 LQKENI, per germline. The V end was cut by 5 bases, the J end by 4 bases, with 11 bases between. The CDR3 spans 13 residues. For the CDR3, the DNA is TGTGCCAGCTCATCCTCTTACTTAGAGACCCAGTACTTC. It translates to CASSSSYLETQYF.

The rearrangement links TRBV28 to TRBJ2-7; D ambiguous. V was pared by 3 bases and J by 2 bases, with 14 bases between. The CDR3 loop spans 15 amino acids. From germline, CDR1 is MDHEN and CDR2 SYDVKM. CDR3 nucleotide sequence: TGTGCCAGCAGTTTCTTAACAGACCAAGCCTACGAGCAGTACTTC. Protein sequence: CASSFLTDQAYEQYF.

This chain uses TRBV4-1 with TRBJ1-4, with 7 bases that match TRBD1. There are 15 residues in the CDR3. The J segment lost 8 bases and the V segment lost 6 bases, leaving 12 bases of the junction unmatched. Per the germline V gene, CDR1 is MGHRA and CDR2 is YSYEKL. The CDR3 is CASRLVGGGREKLFF. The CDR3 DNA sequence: TGCGCCAGCAGGCTCGTAGGGGGCGGGCGAGAAAAACTGTTTTTT.

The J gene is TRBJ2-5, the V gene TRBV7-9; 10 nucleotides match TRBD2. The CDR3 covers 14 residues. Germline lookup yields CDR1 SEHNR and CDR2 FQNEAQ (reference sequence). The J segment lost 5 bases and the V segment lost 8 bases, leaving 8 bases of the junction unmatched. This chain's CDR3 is CASAILAGDETQYF. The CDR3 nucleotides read TGTGCCAGCGCGATCCTAGCGGGAGATGAGACCCAGTACTTC.

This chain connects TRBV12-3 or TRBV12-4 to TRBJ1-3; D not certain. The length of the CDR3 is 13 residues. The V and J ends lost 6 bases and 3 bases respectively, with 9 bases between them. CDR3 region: CASSKTGGNTIYF. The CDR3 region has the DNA TGTGCCAGCAGCAAGACGGGTGGAAACACCATATATTTT.